These 26 T cell receptor beta chains were all obtained from the same sample, sequenced in a study of blood T cell dynamics during melanoma immunotherapy. TCRdb's table, derived via immunoSEQ multiplex PCR, lists solely in-frame clones and lacks some. The sample shows some 12,000 clones, roughly 84% of them seen only once. Time point noted: week 3, after first cycle of checkpoint inhibitor. This sample comprised blood, obtained from a patient treated with checkpoint blockade. These receptors were taken from a human donor with melanoma.

V gene TRBV6-1 combines with J gene TRBJ2-7, with D tentatively TRBD2 (5 bases). The CDR3 is 15 amino acids. With 4 bases removed from V and 5 bases from J, the gap between germline ends came to 18 bases. Germline CDR1 MNHNS, CDR2 SASEGT. CDR3 in amino acids: CASSVVRGIRDEQYF. In DNA, the CDR3 is TGTGCCAGCAGTGTAGTAAGAGGGATTCGGGACGAGCAGTACTTC.

The genes are TRBV5-7 and TRBJ2-3; D possibly uses TRBD1 or TRBD2 (5 bases each). TRBV5-7 is known as an ORF, though its function is uncertain. CDR3 size: 13 residues. V lost 0 bases and J 4 bases, leaving 6 bases between the germline ends. The CDR3 protein is CASSLGDADTQYF. The CDR3 nucleotides are TGTGCCAGCAGCTTGGGGGACGCAGATACGCAGTATTTT.

This chain joins TRBV7-8 and TRBJ2-7; 7 bases are shared with TRBD1. CDR1 is SGHVS, CDR2 FQNEAQ, per germline. This CDR3 comprises 15 residues. V was clipped by 3 bases and J by 0 bases; unmatched bases: 5. The chain's CDR3 is CASSFYRGFSYEQYF. The CDR3, as DNA: TGTGCCAGCAGCTTTTACAGGGGATTCTCCTACGAGCAGTACTTC.

This clone showed up just once. The chain carries TRBV6-5 and TRBJ2-7; D call uncertain. Germline V gene sequence: CDR1 MNHEY, CDR2 SVGAGI. V lost 7 bases and J 5 bases, leaving 9 bases between the germline ends. This CDR3 spans 11 amino acids. This CDR3 is CASTLGDEQYF. CDR3 bases: TGTGCCAGCACCTTGGGCGACGAGCAGTACTTC.

This chain uses TRBV6-5 with TRBJ1-2, with 7 nucleotides matching TRBD1. The CDR3 extends over 12 amino acids. J lost 11 bases, V lost 2 bases, and 5 bases had no gene match. CDR1 and CDR2 from the germline V gene are MNHEY and SVGAGI. The CDR3 sequence: CASSYRGQIYTF. CDR3 DNA sequence: TGTGCCAGCAGTTACCGGGGACAGATTTACACCTTC.

This chain links TRBV2 with TRBJ2-1; TRBD1 matches at 8 bases. This CDR3 spans 17 amino acids. Germline trimming cut 8 bases from V and 3 bases from J; bases unmatched to any gene: 15. Germline CDR1 reads SNHLY; CDR2 reads FYNNEI. In nucleotides, the CDR3 is TGTGCCAGCTGCCTACCTACCGGACAGGGTTTCTACAATGAGCAGTTCTTC. Translating gives CASCLPTGQGFYNEQFF. Variable domain in full (rest from reference TRBV2 and TRBJ2-1): EPEVTQTPSHQVTQMGQEVILRCVPISNHLYFYWYRQILGQKVEFLVSFYNNEISEKSEIFDDQFSVERPDGSNFTLKIRSTKLEDSAMYFCASCLPTGQGFYNEQFFGPGTRLTVL.

The V call is TRBV23-1, the J call TRBJ1-5; unclear D gene. TRBV23-1 is recorded as an ORF, its role being uncertain. This CDR3 has 16 residues. Trimming removed 2 bases from V and 1 base from J, with 12 bases in between. CDR3 sequence (DNA): TGCGCCAGCAGTCAAGGCGAAAAGTGCAGCAATCAGCCCCAGCATTTT. Its protein is CASSQGEKCSNQPQHF.

J is TRBJ1-3 and V is TRBV5-1; D not resolved. The V end was cut by 0 bases, the J end by 2 bases, with 12 bases between. CDR3 length: 16 residues. Germline CDR1 and CDR2: SGHRS and YFSETQ. CDR3 sequence: CASSLAPDGTGNTIYF. The CDR3 DNA follows: TGCGCCAGCAGCTTGGCCCCAGATGGCACTGGAAACACCATATATTTT.

The chain uses TRBV7-3 and TRBJ1-1; D is ambiguous. Trimming removed 8 bases at V and 0 bases at J, with 10 bases between. Germline V gives CDR1 SGHTA, CDR2 FQGTGA. The CDR3 is made up of 13 amino acids. DNA of the CDR3: TGTGCCAGCGCGTCCAGCATGAACACTGAAGCTTTCTTT. This codes for CASASSMNTEAFF.

This chain links TRBV4-2 with TRBJ2-7; perhaps TRBD2 as D (5 bases). Germline V lookup: CDR1 LGHNA, CDR2 YNFKEQ. This CDR3 region has 13 residues. Trimming took 3 bases from V and 3 from J, leaving 9 bases between them. The CDR3 loop is CASSHVGVYEQYF. CDR3 DNA: TGTGCCAGCAGCCATGTCGGGGTCTACGAGCAGTACTTC.

V usage is TRBV30 and J usage is TRBJ2-7, with 10 bases lining up with TRBD1. This CDR3 is built from 14 residues. Germline trimming cut 3 bases from V and 0 bases from J; bases unmatched to any gene: 2. The germline V gene has CDR1 GTSNPN and CDR2 SVGIG (reference sequence). The CDR3 DNA follows: TGTGCCTGGAGCGGACAGGGGGGCTCCTACGAGCAGTACTTC. As protein: CAWSGQGGSYEQYF.

The J gene is TRBJ2-1, the V gene TRBV4-2; D might be TRBD2 (6 bases). V was trimmed by 5 bases and J by 5 bases, leaving 13 bases between them. Germline CDR1 is LGHNA and CDR2 is YNFKEQ. The length of the CDR3 is 14 residues. This chain's CDR3 is CASSLGGSNNEQFF. The CDR3, as DNA: TGTGCCAGCAGCTTGGGGGGATCTAACAATGAGCAGTTCTTC.

The J gene is TRBJ2-1, the V gene TRBV4-1; 9 positions agree with TRBD2. The CDR3 sequence is 18 residues long. The ends lost 0 bases at V and 7 bases at J; junction bases unmatched: 13. Germline V gene data show CDR1 as MGHRA and CDR2 as YSYEKL. The chain's CDR3 is CASSQDWSSGGLPNEQFF. The CDR3 DNA is TGCGCCAGCAGCCAAGATTGGAGTAGCGGGGGCCTTCCTAATGAGCAGTTCTTC.

The J gene is TRBJ1-2, the V gene TRBV18, with D possibly being TRBD1 (5 bases). Germline CDR1 KGHSH, CDR2 LQKENI. V dropped 5 bases and J dropped 8 bases, with 21 bases sitting between them. The CDR3 is made up of 15 amino acids. This chain's CDR3 is CASSTGLTQAAGYTF. CDR3 DNA sequence: TGTGCCAGCTCAACGGGACTAACTCAAGCTGCGGGCTACACCTTC.

V and J are TRBV9 and TRBJ2-7; unclear D gene. V was pared by 3 bases and J by 6 bases, with 7 bases between. The length of the CDR3 is 11 residues. CDR1 and CDR2 (germline): SGDLS, YYNGEE. CDR3: CASSGTGEQYF. As DNA, the CDR3 is TGTGCCAGCAGCGGTACGGGCGAGCAGTACTTC.

In its sample, this clone was seen once. CDR3 nucleotide sequence: TGTGCCAGCAGTCAGGGGCCGTACGAGCAGTACTTC. Translation: CASSQGPYEQYF. The chain employs TRBV11-2 and TRBJ2-7; D perhaps matches TRBD1 (6 bases). Germline V gene data show CDR1 as SGHAT and CDR2 as FQNNGV. Between the trimmed V and J ends, which lost 6 bases and 4 bases, there was a span of 10 bases. The length of the CDR3 is 12 residues. Supplemented by reference TRBV11-2 and TRBJ2-7, the full variable domain reads EAGVAQSPRYKIIEKRQSVAFWCNPISGHATLYWYQQILGQGPKLLIQFQNNGVVDDSQLPKDRFSAERLKGVDSTLKIQPAKLEDSAVYLCASSQGPYEQYFGPGTRLTVT.

The chain has TRBV28 and TRBJ2-3, with 11 bases aligning to TRBD2. This CDR3 is 16 amino acids long. V shed 4 bases, J shed 1 base, and the junction held 4 bases outside the gene matches. Germline values: CDR1 MDHEN, CDR2 SYDVKM. CDR3 in amino acids: CASSSRTSGRTDTQYF. CDR3 nucleotide sequence: TGTGCCAGCAGTTCCCGGACTAGCGGGCGCACAGATACGCAGTATTTT.

The chain recombines TRBV7-2 with TRBJ1-5; no definite D call. Trimming pared 5 bases from V and 2 bases from J, leaving 7 bases between. CDR3 size: 13 residues. Germline V gene data show CDR1 as SGHTA and CDR2 as FQGNSA. The CDR3 nucleotides read TGTGCCAGCAGCCCACAAGGCAATCAGCCCCAGCATTTT. Translation: CASSPQGNQPQHF.

The V call is TRBV7-2, the J call TRBJ1-1, with a tentative D call TRBD1 (6 bases). CDR3 length: 15 amino acids. Trimming stripped 7 bases from V and 0 bases from J, with 15 bases between. In germline, CDR1 is SGHTA, CDR2 FQGNSA. The CDR3 nucleotides are TGTGCCAGCACCTTCGAGGGGGATCTGAACACTGAAGCTTTCTTT. Translated, it gives CASTFEGDLNTEAFF.

The chain's CDR3 is CASSLDRGSYEQYF. The DNA for the CDR3 is TGCGCCAGCAGCCTCGACAGGGGGTCCTACGAGCAGTACTTC. The rearrangement joins TRBV4-1 to TRBJ2-7; 9 nucleotides line up with TRBD1. J gave up 1 base and V 4 bases, and 2 bases lay outside the gene matches. CDR3 length: 14 amino acids. Germline loops: CDR1 MGHRA, CDR2 YSYEKL.

The V and J genes are TRBV7-2 and TRBJ1-6, with 8 nucleotides matching TRBD1. Germline CDR1 and CDR2: SGHTA and FQGNSA. The CDR3 has 14 amino acids. Unmatched junction bases numbered 4, after V lost 5 bases and J lost 7 bases. The CDR3 coding sequence is TGTGCCAGCAGCCACGACAGGGGAAATTCACCCCTCCACTTT. It encodes CASSHDRGNSPLHF.

The rearrangement uses TRBV6-5 and TRBJ2-7; D is possibly TRBD1 (6 bases). The length of the CDR3 is 13 residues. Trimming left V 6 bases short and J 2 bases short, with 11 bases between. Per the germline V gene, CDR1 is MNHEY and CDR2 is SVGAGI. The CDR3 region is CASSRTVTYEQYF. In DNA, the CDR3 is TGTGCCAGCAGCAGGACAGTGACCTACGAGCAGTACTTC.

This clone was detected only a few times. The chain combines TRBV30 with TRBJ1-1; the D gene is possibly TRBD1 (6 bases). The CDR3 covers 13 residues. Germline V gene data show CDR1 as GTSNPN and CDR2 as SVGIG (reference sequence). V lost 4 bases and J lost 4, with 13 bases in between. CDR3 amino acids: CAWTWGARTEAFF. The CDR3 DNA reads TGTGCCTGGACTTGGGGGGCGCGCACTGAAGCTTTCTTT. Using reference TRBV30 and TRBJ1-1 for the parts outside the CDR3, the full variable domain is SQTIHQWPATLVQPVGSPLSLECTVEGTSNPNLYWYRQAAGRGLQLLFYSVGIGQISSEVPQNLSASRPQDRQFILSSKKLLLSDSGFYLCAWTWGARTEAFFGQGTRLTVV.

This clone was seen only a few times. The chain has TRBV7-9 and TRBJ1-4; TRBD1 matches 8 bases. J gave up 0 bases and V 5 bases, and 2 bases lay outside the gene matches. CDR1 and CDR2 from the germline V gene are SEHNR and FQNEAQ (reference sequence). This CDR3 spans 15 amino acids. CDR3 in DNA: TGTGCCAGCAGCCTGGGACAGGCAACTAATGAAAAACTGTTTTTT. Its translation is CASSLGQATNEKLFF.

This sequence joins TRBV20-1 and TRBJ2-5, with TRBD1 matching over 8 bases. The V segment lost 8 bases and the J segment 4 bases; nucleotides outside the gene matches: 3. CDR1 DFQATT and CDR2 SNEGSKA come from the germline V gene (reference sequence). The length of the CDR3 is 11 residues. CDR3: CSPTGAETQYF. The CDR3 nucleotides are TGCAGTCCGACAGGGGCAGAGACCCAGTACTTC.

The gene calls are TRBV5-6 and TRBJ2-2, with D perhaps given as TRBD1 or TRBD2 (6 bases each). This CDR3 is built from 19 residues. Germline V gene data show CDR1 as SGHDT and CDR2 as YYEEEE. Trimming left V 2 bases short and J 0 bases short, with 20 bases between. For the CDR3, the DNA is TGTGCCAGCAGCTTCCCGGGAGTAATCGGGGGCTCGAACACCGGGGAGCTGTTTTTT. It specifies CASSFPGVIGGSNTGELFF.